This T cell receptor (beta chain) was observed in a study of cytomegalovirus exposure and HLA in healthy donors. Regarding the study as a whole: In a later analysis, TCR beta V- and J-gene trimming showed a link to a missense DCLRE1C variant. In a later analysis, an Asian-associated ancestry cluster reportedly showed fewer N-insertions than the approximately 610-donor mean. Cytomegalovirus association was listed for about 170 TCR beta chains. Confirmation was obtained in vitro that a few CMV-associated chains are specific for CMV antigens.

Germline V lookup: CDR1 SGHAT, CDR2 FQNNGV. CDR3 length: 15 residues. Trimming took 6 bases from V and 0 from J; bases not matched to a gene: 4. It was with 60 Vbeta and 13 Jbeta primers that the PCR ran. The assay was immunoSEQ multiplex PCR, and TCRdb's table has in-frame clones only and misses some. The sample yields approximately 140,000 clones, roughly three fifths seen once. Notes on this clone: Its antigen is undetermined.

What was sequenced was PBMCs. This sequence joins TRBV11-2 and TRBJ2-2; 7 nucleotides line up with TRBD2. This sequence originates from a woman between 55 and 75 years old in good health and CMV-seronegative. The DNA of the CDR3 is TGTGCCAGCAGAACTCTAGCGGCGAACACCGGGGAGCTGTTTTTT. It encodes CASRTLAANTGELFF. Drawing the rest from reference TRBV11-2 and TRBJ2-2, the complete variable domain is EAGVAQSPRYKIIEKRQSVAFWCNPISGHATLYWYQQILGQGPKLLIQFQNNGVVDDSQLPKDRFSAERLKGVDSTLKIQPAKLEDSAVYLCASRTLAANTGELFFGEGSRLTVL.